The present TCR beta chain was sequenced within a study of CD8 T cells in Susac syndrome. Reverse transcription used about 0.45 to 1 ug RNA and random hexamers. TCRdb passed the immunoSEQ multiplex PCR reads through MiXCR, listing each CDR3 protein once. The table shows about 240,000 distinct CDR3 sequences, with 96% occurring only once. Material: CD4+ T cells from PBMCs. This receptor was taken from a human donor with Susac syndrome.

The CDR3 DNA is TGTGCCAGCAGCAAAGCTGGCAGCGCATCCTACAATGAGCAGTTCTTC. Protein sequence: CASSKAGSASYNEQFF. The rearrangement uses TRBV21-1 and TRBJ2-1. TRBV21-1 is recorded as a pseudogene. There are 16 residues in the CDR3.